This T cell receptor beta chain appears in the sequencing data of a study of OX40 agonist ivuxolimab in advanced cancers. This clone appeared once. V lost 6 bases to trimming and J lost 0 bases, with 9 bases between them. The CDR3 has 14 residues. CDR1 is MNHNY and CDR2 is SVGAGI in the germline V gene (reference sequence). Only in-frame clones appear in the TCRdb table, and some are missing; sequencing was by immunoSEQ multiplex PCR. Of roughly 75,000 clones in the sample, around 87% were seen once. The clonotype comes from an adult with an advanced solid tumor such as melanoma, head and neck, liver or kidney cancer. This chain links TRBV6-6 with TRBJ2-1; tentative D call: TRBD2 (6 bases). The specimen was CD4+ or CD8+ T cells sorted from blood, collected in a trial of the OX40 agonist ivuxolimab. CDR3 nucleotides: TGTGCCAGCAGGTTCGGGGGCTCCTACAATGAGCAGTTCTTC. It translates to CASRFGGSYNEQFF.